These T cell receptor beta chains were read from a single sample in a study of patients and donors after allogeneic stem cell transplantation. TCRdb used MiXCR to reprocess the RT-PCR reads, holding one entry per CDR3 protein. The sample contains about 960,000 distinct CDR3 sequences, about 20% of which appear only once. The sequencing input was blood, either unsorted or a sorted T cell fraction (not recorded which). The receptor set was obtained from a human donor who was either an allogeneic HSCT recipient or a stem cell or donor lymphocyte infusion donor (not recorded which). It is not recorded whose cells these are; they may come from a transplant donor. The CDR3 runs from the conserved cysteine through the conserved F or W. Each record gives: CDR3 length, clone size, J gene, D gene, V gene, CDR3 protein, CDR3 DNA. The D gene is left open where the match is weak. Expanded clones are given a class, and other clones once, few, many or no size at all.

cdr3_length: 11
clone_size: -
j_call: TRBJ2-7
d_call: TRBD1
v_call: TRBV20-1
cdr3_aa: CSASTGGEQYF
cdr3_nt: TGCAGTGCCAGCACAGGGGGCGAGCAGTACTTC

cdr3_length: 14
clone_size: once
j_call: TRBJ1-4
d_call: -
v_call: TRBV13
cdr3_aa: CASSRRDPNEKLFF
cdr3_nt: TGTGCCAGCAGCAGAAGGGACCCTAATGAAAAACTGTTTTTT

cdr3_length: 14
clone_size: few
j_call: TRBJ1-4
d_call: -
v_call: TRBV21-1
cdr3_aa: CASSMERGDEKLFF
cdr3_nt: TGTGCCAGCAGCATGGAGAGGGGAGATGAAAAACTGTTTTTT

cdr3_length: 13
clone_size: -
j_call: TRBJ2-2
d_call: -
v_call: TRBV18
cdr3_aa: CASSHRDTGELFF
cdr3_nt: TGTGCCAGCTCCCACAGAGACACCGGGGAGCTGTTTTTT

cdr3_length: 15
clone_size: -
j_call: TRBJ2-2
d_call: -
v_call: TRBV2
cdr3_aa: CASSEGLYGAGELFF
cdr3_nt: TGTGCCAGCAGTGAGGGGTTGTACGGGGCTGGGGAGCTGTTTTTT

cdr3_length: 14
clone_size: few
j_call: TRBJ1-1
d_call: -
v_call: TRBV6-5
cdr3_aa: CASSYVQGGGEAFF
cdr3_nt: TGTGCCAGCAGTTACGTCCAGGGAGGGGGTGAAGCTTTCTTT

cdr3_length: 15
clone_size: -
j_call: TRBJ1-2
d_call: TRBD1
v_call: TRBV7-9
cdr3_aa: CASSLLQGAGGGYTF
cdr3_nt: TGTGCCAGCAGCTTATTGCAGGGGGCAGGAGGTGGCTACACCTTC

cdr3_length: 16
clone_size: -
j_call: TRBJ1-4
d_call: -
v_call: TRBV2
cdr3_aa: CASSEGWRVVNEKLFF
cdr3_nt: TGTGCCAGCAGTGAAGGCTGGAGGGTTGTGAATGAAAAACTGTTTTTT

cdr3_length: 13
clone_size: -
j_call: TRBJ1-5
d_call: -
v_call: TRBV4-1
cdr3_aa: CASSEEPNQPQHF
cdr3_nt: TGCGCCAGCAGTGAAGAGCCAAATCAGCCCCAGCATTTT

cdr3_length: 16
clone_size: -
j_call: TRBJ2-1
d_call: -
v_call: TRBV5-1
cdr3_aa: CASSLVGQRKYNEQFF
cdr3_nt: TGCGCCAGCAGCTTGGTAGGACAGAGAAAATACAATGAGCAGTTCTTC

cdr3_length: 16
clone_size: -
j_call: TRBJ2-3
d_call: TRBD2
v_call: TRBV12-3/TRBV12-4
cdr3_aa: CASIISTSGNTDTQYF
cdr3_nt: TGTGCCAGCATCATCTCGACTAGCGGTAATACGGATACGCAGTATTTT

cdr3_length: 12
clone_size: -
j_call: TRBJ2-7
d_call: TRBD2
v_call: TRBV29-1
cdr3_aa: CSVEAGDYEQYF
cdr3_nt: TGCAGCGTTGAGGCGGGAGACTACGAGCAGTACTTC

cdr3_length: 15
clone_size: -
j_call: TRBJ2-6
d_call: -
v_call: TRBV27
cdr3_aa: CASSFWGSGANVLTF
cdr3_nt: TGTGCCAGCAGTTTTTGGGGGTCTGGGGCCAACGTCCTGACTTTC

cdr3_length: 14
clone_size: many
j_call: TRBJ2-7
d_call: -
v_call: TRBV20-1
cdr3_aa: CSARGAAGVYEQYF
cdr3_nt: TGCAGTGCTAGAGGTGCAGCGGGTGTCTACGAGCAGTACTTC

cdr3_length: 14
clone_size: once
j_call: TRBJ2-3
d_call: -
v_call: TRBV7-2
cdr3_aa: CASSLGLIWDTQYF
cdr3_nt: TGTGCCAGCAGCTTAGGACTTATTTGGGATACGCAGTATTTT

cdr3_length: 14
clone_size: few
j_call: TRBJ2-2
d_call: -
v_call: TRBV20-1
cdr3_aa: CSARRGPDTGELFF
cdr3_nt: TGCAGTGCTAGAAGGGGACCAGACACCGGGGAGCTGTTTTTT

cdr3_length: 14
clone_size: -
j_call: TRBJ2-5
d_call: TRBD2
v_call: TRBV20-1
cdr3_aa: CSARRVAAGETQYF
cdr3_nt: TGCAGTGCTAGGCGAGTTGCAGCGGGGGAGACCCAGTACTTC

cdr3_length: 14
clone_size: -
j_call: TRBJ1-2
d_call: -
v_call: TRBV7-2
cdr3_aa: CASIYSRGLGGYTF
cdr3_nt: TGTGCCAGCATCTATTCGCGGGGACTTGGAGGCTACACCTTC

cdr3_length: 13
clone_size: -
j_call: TRBJ2-7
d_call: -
v_call: TRBV20-1
cdr3_aa: CSASTTVSYEQYF
cdr3_nt: TGCAGTGCTAGTACTACCGTCTCCTACGAGCAGTACTTC

cdr3_length: 16
clone_size: many
j_call: TRBJ1-4
d_call: -
v_call: TRBV12-3/TRBV12-4
cdr3_aa: CASSLARGRGHEKLFF
cdr3_nt: TGTGCCAGCAGTTTAGCGCGGGGTCGGGGACATGAAAAACTGTTTTTT

cdr3_length: 12
clone_size: -
j_call: TRBJ2-1
d_call: -
v_call: TRBV7-9
cdr3_aa: CASFYGFDEQFF
cdr3_nt: TGTGCCAGTTTTTACGGGTTCGATGAGCAGTTCTTC

cdr3_length: 15
clone_size: few
j_call: TRBJ2-7
d_call: TRBD2
v_call: TRBV5-1
cdr3_aa: CASSLDLAGGSEQYF
cdr3_nt: TGCGCCAGCAGCTTGGATTTAGCGGGAGGGAGCGAGCAGTACTTC

cdr3_length: 13
clone_size: -
j_call: TRBJ2-7
d_call: -
v_call: TRBV4-2
cdr3_aa: CASSQEGDIEQYF
cdr3_nt: TGTGCCAGCAGCCAAGAAGGGGACATCGAGCAGTACTTC

cdr3_length: 14
clone_size: few
j_call: TRBJ1-4
d_call: -
v_call: TRBV12-3/TRBV12-4
cdr3_aa: CASSPPVLLEKLFF
cdr3_nt: TGTGCCAGCAGTCCCCCCGTGCTACTTGAAAAACTGTTTTTT

cdr3_length: 15
clone_size: few
j_call: TRBJ1-3
d_call: -
v_call: TRBV3-1
cdr3_aa: CASGKETGSGNTIYF
cdr3_nt: TGTGCCAGCGGAAAAGAAACAGGGTCAGGAAACACCATATATTTT

cdr3_length: 12
clone_size: -
j_call: TRBJ2-1
d_call: -
v_call: TRBV5-6
cdr3_aa: CASSLKAGNGFF
cdr3_nt: TGTGCCAGCAGCCTGAAGGCGGGAAATGGATTCTTC

cdr3_length: 14
clone_size: many
j_call: TRBJ2-3
d_call: -
v_call: TRBV7-2
cdr3_aa: CASSWWDSTDTQYF
cdr3_nt: TGTGCCAGCAGCTGGTGGGACAGCACAGATACGCAGTATTTT

cdr3_length: 13
clone_size: few
j_call: TRBJ2-7
d_call: TRBD1
v_call: TRBV20-1
cdr3_aa: CSASTGVTYEQYF
cdr3_nt: TGCAGTGCCTCGACAGGGGTTACCTACGAGCAGTACTTC

cdr3_length: 15
clone_size: few
j_call: TRBJ2-2
d_call: -
v_call: TRBV11-2
cdr3_aa: CASSPINRFTGELFF
cdr3_nt: TGTGCCAGCAGCCCGATCAACAGATTCACCGGGGAGCTGTTTTTT

cdr3_length: 14
clone_size: -
j_call: TRBJ2-7
d_call: -
v_call: TRBV20-1
cdr3_aa: CSAVTGTTTYEQYF
cdr3_nt: TGCAGTGCCGTTACCGGGACAACCACCTACGAGCAGTACTTC

cdr3_length: 16
clone_size: few
j_call: TRBJ2-4
d_call: -
v_call: TRBV20-1
cdr3_aa: CSAGRAGTLAKNIQYF
cdr3_nt: TGCAGTGCGGGCCGGGCCGGGACTCTAGCCAAAAACATTCAGTACTTC

cdr3_length: 16
clone_size: many
j_call: TRBJ2-1
d_call: TRBD2
v_call: TRBV9
cdr3_aa: CASSPEGGSGYNEQFF
cdr3_nt: TGTGCCAGCAGCCCCGAGGGAGGGAGTGGGTACAATGAGCAGTTCTTC

cdr3_length: 14
clone_size: -
j_call: TRBJ1-6
d_call: -
v_call: TRBV25-1
cdr3_aa: CASRGLTLNSPLHF
cdr3_nt: TGTGCCAGCAGGGGGCTTACACTCAATTCACCCCTCCACTTT

cdr3_length: 13
clone_size: many
j_call: TRBJ1-1
d_call: -
v_call: TRBV7-3
cdr3_aa: CASSDFPSTEAFF
cdr3_nt: TGTGCCAGCAGCGACTTCCCCTCAACTGAAGCTTTCTTT

cdr3_length: 15
clone_size: few
j_call: TRBJ2-1
d_call: -
v_call: TRBV24-1
cdr3_aa: CATSGGGSPYNEQFF
cdr3_nt: TGTGCCACCAGTGGAGGGGGGTCGCCCTACAATGAGCAGTTCTTC

cdr3_length: 17
clone_size: -
j_call: TRBJ1-6
d_call: -
v_call: TRBV9
cdr3_aa: CASSPYTTSSYNSPLHF
cdr3_nt: TGTGCCAGCAGCCCTTACACCACGAGCTCCTATAATTCACCCCTCCACTTT

cdr3_length: 16
clone_size: -
j_call: TRBJ1-2
d_call: -
v_call: TRBV4-1
cdr3_aa: CASSQEAALLHYGYTF
cdr3_nt: TGCGCCAGCAGCCAAGAGGCTGCGCTTTTACACTATGGCTACACCTTC

cdr3_length: 13
clone_size: -
j_call: TRBJ1-2
d_call: -
v_call: TRBV18
cdr3_aa: CASSPGRAKGYTF
cdr3_nt: TGTGCCAGCTCACCAGGCCGGGCTAAGGGCTACACCTTC

cdr3_length: 16
clone_size: few
j_call: TRBJ1-2
d_call: -
v_call: TRBV25-1
cdr3_aa: CASSPSPPTFDYGYTF
cdr3_nt: TGTGCCAGCAGTCCTTCCCCCCCAACGTTTGACTATGGCTACACCTTC

cdr3_length: 15
clone_size: -
j_call: TRBJ1-1
d_call: TRBD1
v_call: TRBV20-1
cdr3_aa: CSAREDRGLNTEAFF
cdr3_nt: TGCAGTGCTAGAGAAGACAGGGGATTGAACACTGAAGCTTTCTTT

cdr3_length: 12
clone_size: few
j_call: TRBJ1-1
d_call: -
v_call: TRBV4-2
cdr3_aa: CASSQLRGEAFF
cdr3_nt: TGTGCCAGCAGCCAACTTAGAGGTGAAGCTTTCTTT

cdr3_length: 15
clone_size: few
j_call: TRBJ2-7
d_call: -
v_call: TRBV20-1
cdr3_aa: CSARDYPLETNEQYF
cdr3_nt: TGCAGTGCTAGAGACTATCCCTTAGAGACTAACGAGCAGTACTTC

cdr3_length: 13
clone_size: few
j_call: TRBJ2-7
d_call: -
v_call: TRBV20-1
cdr3_aa: CSAIQGTSYEQYF
cdr3_nt: TGCAGTGCTATTCAGGGAACCTCCTACGAGCAGTACTTC

cdr3_length: 14
clone_size: -
j_call: TRBJ1-6
d_call: -
v_call: TRBV6-5
cdr3_aa: CASSYMAGRSPLHF
cdr3_nt: TGTGCCAGCAGTTACATGGCAGGGCGGTCACCCCTCCACTTT

cdr3_length: 14
clone_size: few
j_call: TRBJ2-1
d_call: TRBD2
v_call: TRBV5-6
cdr3_aa: CASSSAGGAGEQFF
cdr3_nt: TGTGCCAGCAGCTCTGCGGGGGGGGCCGGTGAGCAGTTCTTC

cdr3_length: 17
clone_size: -
j_call: TRBJ2-5
d_call: TRBD2
v_call: TRBV4-3
cdr3_aa: CASSQKLGGGYQETQYF
cdr3_nt: TGCGCCAGCAGCCAAAAGTTGGGCGGGGGGTACCAAGAGACCCAGTACTTC

cdr3_length: 15
clone_size: -
j_call: TRBJ2-3
d_call: TRBD1
v_call: TRBV6-1
cdr3_aa: CASTMTGASTDTQYF
cdr3_nt: TGTGCCAGCACCATGACAGGGGCCAGCACAGATACGCAGTATTTT

cdr3_length: 14
clone_size: many
j_call: TRBJ2-1
d_call: TRBD2
v_call: TRBV29-1
cdr3_aa: CSARSGRFFDEQFF
cdr3_nt: TGCAGCGCCCGTAGCGGGAGGTTTTTCGATGAGCAGTTCTTC

cdr3_length: 13
clone_size: -
j_call: TRBJ1-1
d_call: TRBD1
v_call: TRBV12-3/TRBV12-4
cdr3_aa: CASSEPGQGEAFF
cdr3_nt: TGTGCCAGCAGCGAACCGGGACAGGGCGAAGCTTTCTTT

cdr3_length: 14
clone_size: -
j_call: TRBJ2-3
d_call: TRBD2
v_call: TRBV30
cdr3_aa: CAWTLAGGTDTQYF
cdr3_nt: TGTGCCTGGACACTAGCGGGGGGCACAGATACGCAGTATTTT